The 11 T cell receptor beta chains below come from one sample, sequenced in a study of blood T cells in healthy people across ages. The authors ran a second PCR of about 7 to 11 cycles using a sample-barcoded 5' primer and a J-beta primer mix. TCRdb re-called the 5' RACE reads through MiXCR, storing one row per CDR3 protein. The data show hundreds of thousands of distinct CDR3 sequences, roughly 32% seen once. Sequenced sample: blood. The receptors were gathered from an elderly woman in good health.

This clonotype was detected ten times or more. This sequence joins TRBV5-1 and TRBJ2-7; D remains ambiguous. V was shortened by 5 bases and J by 4 bases, with 16 bases between the two germline ends. Germline V gives CDR1 SGHRS, CDR2 YFSETQ. This CDR3 has 14 residues. CDR3 amino acids: CASRNTGGFYEQYF. As DNA, the CDR3 is TGCGCCAGCAGGAATACCGGTGGATTTTACGAGCAGTACTTC.

This clonotype has at least ten counts. The chain combines TRBV15 with TRBJ1-1, with 7 bases lining up with TRBD1. The CDR3 extends over 15 amino acids. Germline loops: CDR1 LNHNV, CDR2 YYDKDF (reference sequence). The trim removed 0 bases at V and 4 bases at J, leaving 5 bases unmatched. The CDR3 protein is CATSRDQGVVTEAFF. The CDR3 DNA reads TGTGCCACCAGCAGAGATCAGGGGGTTGTCACTGAAGCTTTCTTT. The full variable domain, completed using reference TRBV15 and TRBJ1-1, is DAMVIQNPRYQVTQFGKPVTLSCSQTLNHNVMYWYQQKSSQAPKLLFHYYDKDFNNEADTPDNFQSRRPNTSFCFLDIRSPGLGDTAMYLCATSRDQGVVTEAFFGQGTRLTVV.

In its sample, this clonotype was seen a few times. This may stem from a read error, because a much larger clone lies one nucleotide away. This chain uses TRBV24-1 with TRBJ2-3; D call uncertain. The CDR3 totals 13 residues. CDR1 and CDR2 from the germline V gene are KGHDR and SFDVKD. V dropped 12 bases and J dropped 1 base, with 13 bases sitting between them. The CDR3 is CAAKRSGTDTQYF. The CDR3 DNA sequence: TGTGCCGCCAAGCGCAGCGGCACAGATACGCAGTATTTT.

As to this clonotype: The conserved phenylalanine or tryptophan is not found at the CDR3 terminus, so this likely reflects a read error. The chain employs TRBV5-1 and TRBJ1-1, with 8 bases lining up with TRBD1. Germline V CDR1 and CDR2: SGHRS, YFSETQ. The CDR3 runs 14 residues. V was clipped by 4 bases and J by 3 bases; unmatched bases: 5. The CDR3, as DNA: TGCGCCAGCAGCCAGAACAGGGGGGACACTGAAGCTTTCTGT. It yields the protein CASSQNRGDTEAFC.

This clonotype was observed a few times. The rearrangement links TRBV30 to TRBJ2-5; 10 bases agree with TRBD1. V was pared by 8 bases and J by 2 bases, with 5 bases of the junction left unmatched. Germline V gene sequence: CDR1 GTSNPN, CDR2 SVGIG (reference sequence). The CDR3 is 13 residues long. The CDR3 coding sequence is TGTGCCGTTAGGACAGGGGGACAAGAGACCCAGTACTTC. Translating it yields CAVRTGGQETQYF.

This clonotype was counted between two and nine times. This chain's CDR3 is CASSYVIGGAGNQPQHF. The CDR3 DNA reads as TGTGCCAGCAGTTATGTAATTGGGGGCGCGGGGAATCAGCCCCAGCATTTT. The chain is built from TRBV6-2 or TRBV6-3 and TRBJ1-5, with D perhaps TRBD1 (6 bases). V shed 3 bases and J shed 4 bases, with 19 bases lying between them. Germline V gene lookup returns CDR1 MNHEY and CDR2 SVGEGT. The CDR3 is 17 amino acids.

At least ten counts were recorded for this clonotype. The chain couples TRBV29-1 to TRBJ1-2, with a possible D match to TRBD1 (5 bases). The V gene lost 5 bases and the J gene lost 2 bases, with 9 bases spanning the gap. Germline-derived CDR1 and CDR2 are SQVTM and ANQGSEA. This CDR3 contains 12 residues. CDR3 coding DNA: TGCAGCGTTCAGGGCTTGAACTATGGCTACACCTTC. It translates to CSVQGLNYGYTF. The variable domain in full, with the rest retrieved from reference TRBV29-1 and TRBJ1-2, is SAVISQKPSRDICQRGTSLTIQCQVDSQVTMMFWYRQQPGQSLTLIATANQGSEATYESGFVIDKFPISRPNLTFSTLTVSNMSPEDSSIYLCSVQGLNYGYTFGSGTRLTVV.

The chain carries TRBV4-2 and TRBJ1-6; tentatively, D is TRBD1 (6 bases). The CDR3 covers 16 residues. Germline V gene lookup returns CDR1 LGHNA and CDR2 YNFKEQ. V shed 3 bases and J shed 8 bases, with 17 bases lying between them. The CDR3 loop is CASSHLFTGTDSPLHF. Written as DNA, the CDR3 is TGTGCCAGCAGCCATTTATTCACAGGGACCGATTCACCCCTCCACTTT.

The table lists this clonotype with many counts. With a much larger clone just one base away, this may be a read error. CDR3 loop: CASSRGQGGSPLHF. CDR3 sequence (DNA): TGCGCCAGCAGCCGGGGACAGGGCGGCTCACCCCTCCACTTT. The J gene is TRBJ1-6, the V gene TRBV4-1, with TRBD1 matching over 9 bases. The ends lost 4 bases at V and 10 bases at J; junction bases unmatched: 5. Germline V CDR1 and CDR2: MGHRA, YSYEKL. This CDR3 comprises 14 residues.

This clonotype was observed a few times. A much larger clone lies a single base off, so this may be a read error. The CDR3 sequence: CASSRDSSNSPPHF. The CDR3 DNA is TGCGCCAGCAGCCGGGACAGTAGTAATTCACCCCCCCACTTT. The chain employs TRBV5-1 and TRBJ1-6; TRBD1 agrees at 7 bases. CDR3 length: 14 amino acids. Germline V gene lookup returns CDR1 SGHRS and CDR2 YFSETQ.

With regard to this clonotype: One end of the junction fails to match germline, which may point to a read error. V is TRBV20-1 and J is TRBJ2-2, with D perhaps TRBD2 (5 bases). The CDR3 runs to 12 residues. CDR1 and CDR2 (germline): DFQATT, SNEGSKA (reference sequence). The CDR3 DNA is TGCAGTGCTAGACCTAGTCCCGGGGAGCCGTTTTTT. Protein sequence: CSARPSPGEPFF.